The 31 T cell receptor beta chains in this list originate from one sample, sequenced in a study of identical twins. TCRdb ran MiXCR on the 5' RACE reads and lists one entry per CDR3 protein. The repertoire has about 530,000 distinct CDR3 sequences, 20% to 25% of them found once; the top ten carry more than 0.4%. This sample also appeared in a second study, on yellow fever vaccine responses in identical twins.

The sample taken for sequencing was CD4+ T cells sorted from blood. Receptors originate from a woman aged 18 to 35 in good health.

This chain connects TRBV7-9 to TRBJ1-6; possible D gene TRBD1, 5 bases. CDR3 size: 16 residues. Deletions cut 9 bases from V and 7 bases from J, with 22 bases between. Germline assignment: CDR1 SEHNR and CDR2 FQNEAQ (reference sequence). CDR3 protein: CARGPGLLSGNSPLHF. CDR3 in DNA: TGTGCCAGGGGCCCGGGGCTCCTAAGCGGGAATTCACCCCTCCACTTT. Together with reference TRBV7-9 and TRBJ1-6, the CDR3 gives the full variable domain: DTGVSQNPRHKITKRGQNVTFRCDPISEHNRLYWYRQTLGQGPEFLTYFQNEAQLEKSRLLSDRFSAERPKGSFSTLEIQRTEQGDSAMYLCARGPGLLSGNSPLHFGNGTRLTVT.

The J gene is TRBJ2-1, the V gene TRBV12-3 or TRBV12-4; 7 bases match TRBD1. V lost 6 bases, J lost 0 bases, and 20 bases stayed unmatched. CDR3 length equals 20 residues. CDR3 sequence reads: CASRRSDRAVRRGSYNEQFF. The CDR3 nucleotides read TGTGCCAGCAGGCGTAGTGACAGGGCCGTACGCCGAGGCTCCTACAATGAGCAGTTCTTC.

This clonotype was counted only a few times. V and J are TRBV4-1 and TRBJ2-3, with 7 bases identical to TRBD1. The length of the CDR3 is 17 residues. The junction had 8 bases not matched to a gene; V was cut back by 0 bases and J by 2 bases. Germline V CDR1 and CDR2: MGHRA, YSYEKL. This chain's CDR3 is CASSQDSRQGNTDTQYF. CDR3 bases: TGCGCCAGCAGCCAAGATTCCCGACAGGGCAACACAGATACGCAGTATTTT.

The rearrangement joins TRBV3-1 to TRBJ2-1; TRBD2 is a possible D gene (5 bases). V was trimmed by 4 bases and J by 7 bases, leaving 11 bases between them. The germline V gene has CDR1 LGHDT and CDR2 YNNKEL (reference sequence). The CDR3 runs 13 residues. CDR3 in DNA: TGTGCCAGCAGCCTGGGCGGGCTAAATGAGCAGTTCTTC. It translates to CASSLGGLNEQFF.

The chain links TRBV3-1 to TRBJ1-1; 7 bases align to TRBD1. J lost 0 bases, V lost 4 bases, and 5 bases had no gene match. This CDR3 has 15 residues. Germline V gene lookup returns CDR1 LGHDT and CDR2 YNNKEL (reference sequence). The CDR3 bases are TGTGCCAGCAGCCCGACAGGGTTTATGAACACTGAAGCTTTCTTT. Translating gives CASSPTGFMNTEAFF.

This clonotype was found once. This chain joins TRBV5-1 and TRBJ1-1; 9 bases are a match to TRBD1. CDR1 is SGHRS and CDR2 is YFSETQ in the germline V gene. Unmatched junction bases numbered 9, after V lost 3 bases and J lost 3 bases. This CDR3 has 16 residues. CDR3: CASSYLGQGFDTEAFF. DNA of the CDR3: TGCGCCAGCAGCTACTTAGGACAGGGGTTCGACACTGAAGCTTTCTTT.

This chain uses TRBV10-3 with TRBJ2-5; 12 nucleotides line up with TRBD2. The CDR3 runs 15 residues. Trimming took 3 bases from V and 4 from J; bases not matched to a gene: 3. CDR1 and CDR2 (germline): ENHRY, SYGVKD. Here the CDR3 DNA reads TGTGCCATCAGTGATACGACTAGCGGGAGAGAGACCCAGTACTTC. Translated: CAISDTTSGRETQYF.

This clonotype has a handful of counts. V gene TRBV12-3 or TRBV12-4 combines with J gene TRBJ2-1, with D unclear. The CDR3 consists of 13 residues. The V and J ends lost 6 bases and 6 bases respectively, with 12 bases between them. The CDR3 DNA is TGTGCCAGCAGACCTAGTAATGGCAATGAGCAGTTCTTC. Its protein is CASRPSNGNEQFF.

The J gene is TRBJ2-5, the V gene TRBV5-1, with TRBD2 matching 10 bases. The CDR3 is 17 residues long. Germline V gene data show CDR1 as SGHRS and CDR2 as YFSETQ. Trimming cost V 0 bases and J 2 bases; bases outside gene matches: 7. The CDR3 here is CASSLGLAGRDQETQYF. CDR3 coding DNA: TGCGCCAGCAGCTTGGGACTAGCGGGTCGAGATCAAGAGACCCAGTACTTC.

The chain has TRBV15 and TRBJ1-6; D gene ambiguous. The CDR3 contains 13 residues. V shed 0 bases and J shed 7 bases, with 4 bases lying between them. Per germline, CDR1 LNHNV and CDR2 YYDKDF (reference sequence). CDR3 residues: CATSREENSPLHF. In nucleotides, the CDR3 is TGTGCCACCAGCAGAGAGGAGAATTCACCCCTCCACTTT.

A word on this clonotype: An end of the junction does not agree with germline; a read error may underlie this. The rearrangement links TRBV24-1 to TRBJ1-5; D remains unclear. Germline loops: CDR1 KGHDR, CDR2 SFDVKD. CDR3 length equals 14 residues. CDR3 sequence (DNA): TGTGCCACCAGTGACCGGGTGAAAAATCAACCCCAGCATTTT. Translation: CATSDRVKNQPQHF.

The chain joins TRBV6-1 to TRBJ2-6; D remains ambiguous. Germline assignment: CDR1 MNHNS and CDR2 SASEGT. The CDR3 spans 15 residues. Trimming cost V 5 bases and J 1 base, with 9 bases left between them. Here the CDR3 reads CASSLSWSGANVLTF. The CDR3 DNA follows: TGTGCCAGCAGTCTTTCCTGGTCTGGGGCCAACGTCCTGACTTTC.

The chain uses TRBV7-9 and TRBJ2-2; D uncertain. Trimming left V 2 bases short and J 1 base short, with 5 bases between. This CDR3 region has 14 residues. Germline V gene lookup returns CDR1 SEHNR and CDR2 FQNEAQ (reference sequence). CDR3 protein: CASSLRLNTGELFF. The DNA for the CDR3 is TGTGCCAGCAGCTTAAGGTTGAACACCGGGGAGCTGTTTTTT.

The J gene is TRBJ2-1, the V gene TRBV29-1; D is possibly TRBD1 (6 bases). Trimming removed 5 bases from V and 7 bases from J, with 12 bases in between. Germline CDR1 and CDR2: SQVTM and ANQGSEA. The CDR3 runs 12 residues. CDR3 residues: CSVIGQLNEQFF. The CDR3 DNA reads TGCAGCGTTATCGGACAGTTGAATGAGCAGTTCTTC.

CDR3 sequence reads: CAISEPDTEAFF. CDR3 coding DNA: TGTGCCATCAGTGAGCCAGACACTGAAGCTTTCTTT. This chain joins TRBV10-3 and TRBJ1-1; no clear D gene. V was shortened by 2 bases and J by 3 bases, with 4 bases between the two germline ends. Germline CDR1 is ENHRY and CDR2 is SYGVKD. CDR3 length: 12 amino acids.

This clonotype was seen a handful of times. The chain combines TRBV5-1 with TRBJ2-7; possible D gene TRBD2, 6 bases. Germline CDR1 SGHRS, CDR2 YFSETQ. The ends were cut back, 0 bases at V and 5 bases at J, with 15 bases in the middle. The length of the CDR3 is 15 residues. The CDR3 DNA sequence: TGCGCCAGCAGCTTGGGGGCTAGCGAGTATCACGAGCAGTACTTC. It specifies CASSLGASEYHEQYF.

The chain employs TRBV5-1 and TRBJ2-1; a weak D match, TRBD2 (7 bases). CDR1 and CDR2 (germline): SGHRS, YFSETQ. The CDR3 totals 15 residues. V shed 4 bases and J shed 7 bases, with 18 bases lying between them. In nucleotides, the CDR3 is TGCGCCAGCAGCGGAACCACAGGGAGGGGGAATGAGCAGTTCTTC. As protein: CASSGTTGRGNEQFF. Complete variable domain (other parts from reference TRBV5-1 and TRBJ2-1): KAGVTQTPRYLIKTRGQQVTLSCSPISGHRSVSWYQQTPGQGLQFLFEYFSETQRNKGNFPGRFSGRQFSNSRSEMNVSTLELGDSALYLCASSGTTGRGNEQFFGPGTRLTVL.

This clonotype was observed a few times. V and J are TRBV3-1 and TRBJ2-2; D is possibly TRBD1 or TRBD2 (6 bases each). Trimming pared 0 bases from V and 6 bases from J, leaving 11 bases between. Looked up from germline, CDR1 is LGHDT and CDR2 is YNNKEL (reference sequence). The CDR3 runs to 15 residues. The CDR3: CASSQDMRGAGELFF. The CDR3 DNA is TGTGCCAGCAGCCAAGATATGAGGGGGGCCGGGGAGCTGTTTTTT.

This clonotype was detected a few times. J is TRBJ1-1 and V is TRBV3-1; D is ambiguous. With 1 base removed from V and 4 bases from J, the gap between germline ends came to 13 bases. The length of the CDR3 is 15 residues. In germline, CDR1 is LGHDT, CDR2 YNNKEL (reference sequence). The CDR3 sequence: CASSQVSFTGTEAFF. The CDR3 nucleotides are TGTGCCAGCAGCCAAGTATCCTTTACGGGCACTGAAGCTTTCTTT.

The chain recombines TRBV12-3 or TRBV12-4 with TRBJ2-7; 11 positions agree with TRBD2. CDR3 length equals 16 residues. The V and J ends lost 5 bases and 3 bases, in that order; junction bases with no gene match: 9. CDR3 sequence (DNA): TGTGCCAGCAGTAAACGAGGGACTAGCGGCATCTACGAGCAGTACTTC. Its protein product is CASSKRGTSGIYEQYF.

The V call is TRBV7-8, the J call TRBJ2-3; tentatively, D is TRBD2 (6 bases). The CDR3 contains 15 residues. Per germline, CDR1 SGHVS and CDR2 FQNEAQ. V was cut by 2 bases and J by 0 bases, with 9 bases left in between. CDR3 sequence (DNA): TGTGCCAGCAGCTTATCGGGAGAAAGCACAGATACGCAGTATTTT. The encoded protein is CASSLSGESTDTQYF.

This clonotype was observed a handful of times. The chain recombines TRBV28 with TRBJ2-1, with D uncertain. V was pared by 5 bases and J by 6 bases, with 11 bases between. The CDR3 has 13 amino acids. CDR1 and CDR2 from the germline V gene are MDHEN and SYDVKM. For the CDR3, the DNA is TGTGCCAGCAGTCCCGGGCCGCCCAATGAGCAGTTCTTC. Translation gives CASSPGPPNEQFF.

The chain uses TRBV28 and TRBJ2-7; a weak D match, TRBD1 (6 bases). This CDR3 spans 16 amino acids. CDR1 is MDHEN, CDR2 SYDVKM, per germline. Trimming left V 4 bases short and J 9 bases short, with 25 bases between. DNA for the CDR3: TGTGCCAGCAGTTCAGCCGGGACAAGGGCCGGAAGGGTGCAGTACTTC. Protein product: CASSSAGTRAGRVQYF.

This clonotype has only a few counts. The CDR3 here is CASSVAQAADTQYF. CDR3 in DNA: TGTGCCAGCAGCGTCGCACAAGCAGCAGATACGCAGTATTTT. V is TRBV9 and J is TRBJ2-3; unclear D gene. This CDR3 region has 14 residues. Deletions cut 2 bases from V and 4 bases from J, with 11 bases between. Germline V gives CDR1 SGDLS, CDR2 YYNGEE.

The chain links TRBV12-3 or TRBV12-4 to TRBJ2-5, with D unresolved. Trimming pared 7 bases from V and 3 bases from J, leaving 12 bases between. The CDR3 length is 13 residues. CDR3 sequence (DNA): TGTGCCAGCACCACCACCAGGAAAGAGACCCAGTACTTC. Translation: CASTTTRKETQYF.

The V and J genes are TRBV12-3 or TRBV12-4 and TRBJ1-5; D uncertain. V shed 2 bases and J shed 4 bases, with 9 bases lying between them. The CDR3 contains 14 residues. CDR3 sequence: CASSLRRTNQPQHF. CDR3 bases: TGTGCCAGCAGTTTAAGAAGGACTAATCAGCCCCAGCATTTT.

The chain couples TRBV2 to TRBJ2-1; the match to TRBD2 covers 10 bases. CDR1 and CDR2 (germline): SNHLY, FYNNEI. V lost 11 bases, J lost 0 bases, and 16 bases stayed unmatched. The CDR3 spans 18 residues. CDR3 in amino acids: CAFCSVLAGVSSYNEQFF. CDR3 bases: TGTGCCTTCTGTTCCGTGCTAGCGGGGGTTAGCTCCTACAATGAGCAGTTCTTC.

The rearrangement links TRBV2 to TRBJ2-7; D possibly corresponds to TRBD1 (5 bases). V lost 5 bases to trimming and J lost 6 bases, with 14 bases between them. The germline gives CDR1 SNHLY, CDR2 FYNNEI. The length of the CDR3 is 13 residues. This CDR3 is CASSTHLTVEQYV. The CDR3 DNA follows: TGTGCCAGCAGTACCCACCTGACAGTCGAGCAGTACGTC.

The rearrangement joins TRBV29-1 to TRBJ1-1, with D unresolved. The CDR3 covers 15 residues. Trimming stripped 1 base from V and 4 bases from J, with 16 bases between. CDR1 SQVTM and CDR2 ANQGSEA come from the germline V gene. The CDR3 region is CSVEVAYGGGTEAFF. The DNA for the CDR3 is TGCAGCGTTGAAGTAGCCTACGGCGGTGGCACTGAAGCTTTCTTT.

This sequence joins TRBV20-1 and TRBJ2-7; D is ambiguous. Trimming removed 3 bases at V and 5 bases at J, with 8 bases between. Germline CDR1 is DFQATT and CDR2 is SNEGSKA (reference sequence). The CDR3 runs to 11 residues. CDR3 in amino acids: CSASLGNEQYV. The CDR3 DNA is TGCAGTGCTAGTCTGGGTAACGAGCAGTACGTC.

V and J are TRBV20-1 and TRBJ2-3; TRBD2 matches at 14 bases. V trimming: 6 bases; J trimming: 4 bases; junction bases outside the gene matches: 9. Per germline, CDR1 DFQATT and CDR2 SNEGSKA (reference sequence). The CDR3 contains 16 residues. The CDR3: CSATGLAGVGADTQYF. CDR3 in DNA: TGCAGTGCAACGGGACTAGCGGGAGTAGGGGCAGATACGCAGTATTTT.